Listed below are T cell receptor beta chains from one sample, sequenced in a study of vaccination and CD4 T cells after COVID-19. Antigen specificity for these receptors is unknown. Each CDR3 protein gets one entry after TCRdb re-called the PCR reads with MiXCR. The sample comprises 25,000 or so distinct CDR3 sequences, roughly 34% of which are singletons, and 3% to 4% rests with the top ten. The starting material was CD4+ T cells from blood, cultured in vitro, obtained about 7 months after SARS-CoV-2 vaccination. The source is a human donor who had recovered from COVID-19. Each CDR3 is given with its conserved first and last residue. Each record gives: V gene, D gene, J gene, clone size, CDR3 protein, CDR3 DNA. The D gene is left open where the match is weak. Rows give clone size only sometimes, using once, few, many, or a class for an expanded clone.

>TRBV24-1|NA|TRBJ1-2|few
CATSDQGGYTF
TGTGCCACCAGTGATCAGGGCGGCTACACCTTC
>TRBV7-9|NA|TRBJ2-7|NA
CASSLARSVTGVYEQYF
TGTGCCAGCAGCTTAGCTAGGAGTGTAACAGGCGTATACGAGCAGTACTTC
>TRBV25-1|NA|TRBJ2-7|NA
CASRDSFHEQYF
TGTGCCAGCCGAGACAGTTTCCACGAGCAGTACTTC
>TRBV20-1|NA|TRBJ2-7|few
CSALLRDWGEQYF
TGCAGTGCGCTCTTGCGGGATTGGGGCGAGCAGTACTTC
>TRBV28|NA|TRBJ1-6|NA
CASSSLIPEGNSPLHF
TGTGCCAGCAGCTCCCTAATCCCCGAGGGGAATTCACCCCTCCACTTT
>TRBV6-1|NA|TRBJ1-5|NA
CASRRGRGESNQPQHF
TGTGCCAGCAGGAGGGGTCGGGGGGAGAGCAATCAGCCCCAGCATTTT
>TRBV20-1|NA|TRBJ2-1|NA
CSANDGGQGCNEQFF
TGCAGTGCTAACGATGGCGGGCAGGGCTGCAATGAGCAGTTCTTC
>TRBV20-1|NA|TRBJ1-1|NA
CSARDSRDRGEAFF
TGCAGTGCTAGAGATTCCCGGGATCGGGGAGAAGCTTTCTTT
>TRBV10-3|NA|TRBJ2-7|NA
CAISPGLDYEQYF
TGTGCCATCAGTCCGGGACTGGACTACGAGCAGTACTTC
>TRBV20-1|TRBD2|TRBJ2-1|few
CSARDSLTSAGYNEQFF
TGCAGTGCTAGAGATTCGTTGACTAGCGCGGGCTACAATGAGCAGTTCTTC
>TRBV20-1|NA|TRBJ2-7|NA
CSASSLAGEQYF
TGCAGTGCTAGTAGCTTAGCCGGCGAGCAGTACTTC
>TRBV19|TRBD1|TRBJ1-1|NA
CASQQWTGATEAFF
TGTGCCAGCCAACAATGGACAGGGGCAACTGAAGCTTTCTTT
>TRBV5-1|NA|TRBJ1-1|few
CASSLPGLATEAFF
TGCGCCAGCAGCTTGCCCGGATTAGCCACTGAAGCTTTCTTT
>TRBV19|NA|TRBJ1-2|NA
CASSITGPNGYTF
TGTGCCAGTAGTATTACAGGCCCCAATGGCTACACCTTC
>TRBV5-1|NA|TRBJ2-5|NA
CASSVATAGETQYF
TGCGCCAGCAGCGTGGCTACGGCAGGGGAGACCCAGTACTTC
>TRBV20-1|NA|TRBJ1-1|few
CSAPREMVYTEAFF
TGCAGTGCTCCGCGGGAGATGGTGTACACTGAAGCTTTCTTT
>TRBV20-1|TRBD2|TRBJ2-6|few
CSARDPGLAGAGANVLTF
TGCAGTGCTAGAGACCCGGGACTAGCGGGAGCTGGGGCCAACGTCCTGACTTTC
>TRBV11-2|NA|TRBJ2-7|NA
CASSSLRRASKSYEQYF
TGTGCCAGCAGCTCTTTGCGCCGGGCCTCAAAATCCTACGAGCAGTACTTC